A single sample is the source of the 27 T cell receptor beta chains below, sequenced in a study of blood T cell repertoires in COVID-19. Measured with immunoSEQ multiplex PCR; TCRdb has only the in-frame clones, and not every one. Of 250,000 or so clones detected, approximately 88% appear once; the ten largest clones hold around 3.1%. Sample: PBMCs or T cells enriched from blood (not recorded which). The receptors were sampled from a woman in her forties who had been exposed to COVID-19.

V usage is TRBV18 and J usage is TRBJ1-1; 7 bases fit TRBD1. Germline values: CDR1 KGHSH, CDR2 LQKENI. CDR3 length: 17 residues. Losses at the gene ends were 4 bases for V and 1 base for J; bases not matched to a gene: 12. The CDR3 region has the DNA TGTGCCAGCTCACAGTTGGCAGGGGGTATCGGGAACACTGAAGCTTTCTTT. It yields the protein CASSQLAGGIGNTEAFF.

The chain combines TRBV7-2 with TRBJ2-7, with 7 bases lining up with TRBD2. The CDR3 consists of 13 residues. J gave up 7 bases and V 3 bases, and 6 bases lay outside the gene matches. The V gene's germline CDR1 is SGHTA and CDR2 FQGNSA. The CDR3 sequence: CASSFGGSREQYF. CDR3 bases: TGTGCCAGCAGCTTCGGGGGGTCACGGGAGCAGTACTTC.

This chain uses TRBV5-4 with TRBJ1-3, with TRBD1 matching over 7 bases. J was trimmed by 0 bases and V by 3 bases; bases with no gene match: 12. The CDR3 totals 18 residues. Germline assignment: CDR1 SGHNT and CDR2 YYREEE (reference sequence). The CDR3 protein is CASSSVPQGLSSGNTIYF. The CDR3 DNA reads as TGTGCCAGCAGCTCAGTACCACAGGGGCTTAGCTCTGGAAACACCATATATTTT.

This chain connects TRBV7-3 to TRBJ1-1; D not resolved. The germline V gene has CDR1 SGHTA and CDR2 FQGTGA. Trimming removed 5 bases at V and 5 bases at J, with 12 bases between. The CDR3 covers 13 residues. CDR3 nucleotide sequence: TGTGCCAGCAGCGGCGGGTTACGGACTGAAGCTTTCTTT. It translates to CASSGGLRTEAFF.

The J gene is TRBJ2-3, the V gene TRBV27; TRBD1 matches at 7 bases. CDR3 length equals 13 residues. CDR1 is MNHEY and CDR2 is SMNVEV in the germline V gene (reference sequence). V dropped 8 bases and J dropped 6; count of bases not matched to a gene: 8. DNA for the CDR3: TGTGCCAGCCGCGACAGGGCGTTGGATACGCAGTATTTT. Translating gives CASRDRALDTQYF.

The chain carries TRBV27 and TRBJ2-1, with 7 bases matching TRBD1. Trimming cost V 6 bases and J 4 bases; bases outside gene matches: 9. The CDR3 runs 15 residues. Per the germline V gene, CDR1 is MNHEY and CDR2 is SMNVEV (reference sequence). CDR3 amino acids: CASRPSDRAYNEQFF. The CDR3 region has the DNA TGTGCCAGCAGACCTTCAGACAGGGCTTACAATGAGCAGTTCTTC.

This clone has a single count. The chain carries TRBV7-3 and TRBJ1-2; the D is unclear. The germline V gene has CDR1 SGHTA and CDR2 FQGTGA. Trimming left V 3 bases short and J 8 bases short, with 4 bases between. This CDR3 is 10 amino acids long. The CDR3: CASSFKGYTF. The CDR3 DNA reads as TGTGCCAGCAGCTTCAAAGGCTACACCTTC.

This chain links TRBV3-1 (or the pseudogene TRBV3-2) with TRBJ1-1; no firm D call. The germline V gene has CDR1 LGHDT and CDR2 YNNKEL (reference sequence). The CDR3 consists of 12 residues. V shed 4 bases and J shed 8 bases, with 11 bases lying between them. CDR3 region: CASSPQHPEAFF. CDR3 sequence (DNA): TGTGCCAGCAGCCCCCAACACCCGGAAGCTTTCTTT.

V usage is TRBV27 and J usage is TRBJ2-2, with D possibly TRBD1 on 7 matching bases. Germline loops: CDR1 MNHEY, CDR2 SMNVEV (reference sequence). V lost 1 base to trimming and J lost 2 bases, with 17 bases between them. CDR3 length: 18 amino acids. The CDR3 sequence: CASSLYQGGWRNTGELFF. CDR3 nucleotide sequence: TGTGCCAGCAGTTTATACCAGGGGGGTTGGAGAAACACCGGGGAGCTGTTTTTT.

V usage is TRBV18 and J usage is TRBJ2-7, with D tentatively TRBD1 (6 bases). The length of the CDR3 is 14 residues. Deletions cut 6 bases from V and 0 bases from J, with 12 bases between. CDR1 is KGHSH, CDR2 LQKENI, per germline. CDR3 sequence reads: CASSRTDSSYEQYF. In DNA, the CDR3 is TGTGCCAGCTCTCGGACGGACAGCTCCTACGAGCAGTACTTC.

The CDR3 coding sequence is TGTGCCAGCAGTTTCGGGACAGGGCGTGAAAAACTGTTTTTT. Its translation: CASSFGTGREKLFF. This sequence joins TRBV27 and TRBJ1-4; 9 nucleotides agree with TRBD1. Losses at the gene ends were 3 bases for V and 7 bases for J; bases not matched to a gene: 3. Germline V CDR1 and CDR2: MNHEY, SMNVEV (reference sequence). The CDR3 is made up of 14 amino acids.

The V and J genes are TRBV5-6 and TRBJ1-6; 7 bases align to TRBD1. Unmatched junction bases numbered 6, after V lost 2 bases and J lost 7 bases. The CDR3 has 15 residues. The germline V gene has CDR1 SGHDT and CDR2 YYEEEE. The CDR3 DNA reads as TGTGCCAGCAGCTTCTTACAGGGGACGAATTCACCCCTCCACTTT. Protein: CASSFLQGTNSPLHF.

Here the CDR3 reads CASTGEHYGYTF. Written as DNA, the CDR3 is TGTGCCAGTACAGGGGAGCACTATGGCTACACCTTC. V usage is TRBV28 and J usage is TRBJ1-2; 7 nucleotides agree with TRBD1. J lost 3 bases, V lost 9 bases, and 4 bases had no gene match. Germline V gene data show CDR1 as MDHEN and CDR2 as SYDVKM. There are 12 residues in the CDR3.

The chain is built from TRBV4-3 and TRBJ1-4; D is perhaps TRBD1 (6 bases). The CDR3 is made up of 16 amino acids. Trimming left V 0 bases short and J 1 base short, with 9 bases between. From germline, CDR1 is LGHNA and CDR2 YSLEER. The CDR3 sequence is CASSQEGAGTNEKLFF. The CDR3 DNA reads as TGCGCCAGCAGCCAAGAGGGGGCGGGAACTAATGAAAAACTGTTTTTT.

The chain uses TRBV4-1 and TRBJ2-7; D gene ambiguous. The J call could be wrong; TRBJ2-5 is a better fit for the DNA end. The CDR3 runs to 17 residues. Germline lookup yields CDR1 MGHRA and CDR2 YSYEKL. The CDR3 sequence is CASSQDSDSTTQETQYF. The CDR3 DNA follows: TGCGCCAGCAGCCAAGATTCGGATAGCACCACCCAAGAGACCCAGTACTTC.

There are a few counts of this clone. This chain uses TRBV6-4 with TRBJ2-1, with D tentatively TRBD1 (5 bases). Trimming shortened V by 3 bases and J by 8 bases, and 8 bases separated the two germline ends. The CDR3 loop spans 12 amino acids. Germline V gives CDR1 MRHNA, CDR2 SNTAGT. This CDR3 reads CASSDQGHEQFF. CDR3 DNA sequence: TGTGCCAGCAGTGATCAGGGCCATGAGCAGTTCTTC.

The chain couples TRBV11-2 to TRBJ2-7; a possible D gene is TRBD2 (5 bases). Germline CDR1 reads SGHAT; CDR2 reads FQNNGV. V was shortened by 0 bases and J by 6 bases, with 9 bases between the two germline ends. The CDR3 sequence is 13 residues long. The chain's CDR3 is CASSLDVRGEQYV. CDR3 DNA: TGTGCCAGCAGCTTAGATGTACGGGGCGAGCAGTACGTC.

The chain joins TRBV6-5 to TRBJ1-1, with a weak D call TRBD1 (6 bases). V was pared by 0 bases and J by 5 bases, with 13 bases between. CDR1 MNHEY and CDR2 SVGAGI come from the germline V gene. This CDR3 has 15 amino acids. This CDR3 reads CASSYSVLGGTEAFF. The CDR3 DNA reads as TGTGCCAGCAGTTACTCTGTGTTAGGGGGTACTGAAGCTTTCTTT.

The chain couples TRBV10-3 to TRBJ1-1, with TRBD1 as a possible D gene (6 bases). The CDR3 runs 12 residues. The V and J ends lost 5 bases and 5 bases respectively, with 9 bases between them. Germline V gives CDR1 ENHRY, CDR2 SYGVKD. CDR3 protein: CAISTGRTEAFF. DNA of the CDR3: TGTGCCATCAGTACAGGGCGAACTGAAGCTTTCTTT.

The chain carries TRBV7-2 and TRBJ2-6; a possible D gene is TRBD2 (6 bases). The CDR3 totals 15 residues. Germline V gives CDR1 SGHTA, CDR2 FQGNSA. Trimming pared 1 base from V and 2 bases from J, leaving 6 bases between. CDR3 sequence reads: CASSLGGAGANVLTF. The CDR3 DNA is TGTGCCAGCAGCTTAGGGGGGGCTGGGGCCAACGTCCTGACTTTC.

The rearrangement uses TRBV11-1 and TRBJ1-2; D may be TRBD1 (6 bases). The CDR3 consists of 13 residues. Germline CDR1 is SGHAT and CDR2 is FQDESV (reference sequence). Trimming stripped 5 bases from V and 8 bases from J, with 15 bases between. The CDR3 loop is CASSRQEPGGYTF. For the CDR3, the DNA is TGTGCCAGCAGCCGACAGGAGCCAGGAGGCTACACCTTC. Complete variable domain (other parts from reference TRBV11-1 and TRBJ1-2): EAEVAQSPRYKITEKSQAVAFWCDPISGHATLYWYRQILGQGPELLVQFQDESVVDDSQLPKDRFSAERLKGVDSTLKIQPAELGDSAMYLCASSRQEPGGYTFGSGTRLTVV.

The gene calls are TRBV7-2 and TRBJ2-7, with 7 bases lining up with TRBD2. Looked up from germline, CDR1 is SGHTA and CDR2 is FQGNSA. J lost 3 bases, V lost 1 base, and 6 bases had no gene match. The CDR3 runs to 15 residues. The CDR3 sequence is CASSLGPSGLYEQYV. The CDR3 region has the DNA TGTGCCAGCAGCTTAGGCCCTAGCGGTCTCTACGAGCAGTACGTC.

The chain uses TRBV11-2 and TRBJ1-5; D is unclear. Per germline, CDR1 SGHAT and CDR2 FQNNGV. V lost 4 bases to trimming and J lost 5 bases, with 12 bases between them. The length of the CDR3 is 14 residues. CDR3 in amino acids: CASSSDGSYQPQHF. The CDR3 nucleotides are TGTGCCAGCAGCTCGGACGGGAGTTATCAGCCCCAGCATTTT.

The gene calls are TRBV7-3 and TRBJ2-1; 7 nucleotides align to TRBD1. This CDR3 region has 15 residues. Per germline, CDR1 SGHTA and CDR2 FQGTGA. The trim removed 0 bases at V and 7 bases at J, leaving 6 bases unmatched. CDR3 sequence (DNA): TGTGCCAGCAGCTTAACCTCAAGGGGGCGGAATGAGCAGTTCTTC. Residues: CASSLTSRGRNEQFF.

The chain couples TRBV7-2 to TRBJ2-3; maybe TRBD1 (6 bases). Germline V lookup: CDR1 SGHTA, CDR2 FQGNSA. CDR3 size: 14 residues. Deletions cut 5 bases from V and 5 bases from J, with 14 bases between. The CDR3 nucleotides are TGTGCCAGCAGCCCCCGGACAGTGGTAGATACGCAGTATTTT. This gives the protein CASSPRTVVDTQYF.

The chain is built from TRBV4-3 and TRBJ2-3; a possible D gene is TRBD2 (6 bases). The V gene's germline CDR1 is LGHNA and CDR2 YSLEER. Trimming stripped 4 bases from V and 2 bases from J, with 16 bases between. The CDR3 consists of 16 residues. Here the CDR3 reads CASSPGGAGTTDTQYF. In DNA, the CDR3 is TGCGCCAGCAGCCCTGGAGGGGCTGGCACCACAGATACGCAGTATTTT.

V and J are TRBV6-5 and TRBJ1-2; the match to TRBD1 covers 10 bases. The CDR3 runs to 14 residues. V lost 6 bases to trimming and J lost 7 bases; unmatched junction nucleotides: 8. Germline loops: CDR1 MNHEY, CDR2 SVGAGI. CDR3 nucleotides: TGTGCCAGCAGGCGGGACAGGGGTACATTTGGCTACACCTTC. Translating gives CASRRDRGTFGYTF.